The TCR beta chain described here comes from a study of memory CD4+ T cells and cytomegalovirus serostatus. Study as a whole: Donors were healthy Belgian adults, 9 CMV seropositive and 20 to 30 seronegative. Study-wide findings and caveats: Suggested: most of the CMV-linked TCR signature lies in CD4+ memory cells. CMV serostatus prediction reached median AUC approximately 0.95, or 0.91 with US-trained model.

Some clones are missing from TCRdb's copy, which holds only in-frame ones; the method was immunoSEQ multiplex PCR. The table has some 44,000 clones, approximately 84% seen once. Germline V gene sequence: CDR1 MNHNY, CDR2 SVGAGI (reference sequence). The CDR3 is 14 residues long. The germline V and J ends were trimmed by 4 bases and 5 bases, with 14 bases remaining between them. The sort gate was single viable CD3+CD4+CD8-CD45RO+ cells for memory CD4+ T cells. Total CD4+ T cells were enriched by CD4 positive selection. As for this clone: Its specificity is not known.

V usage is TRBV6-6 and J usage is TRBJ1-2; a weak D match, TRBD1 (5 bases). The source material was memory CD4+ T cells from blood. This TCR derives from an adult in good health and CMV-seronegative. In DNA form, the CDR3 reads TGTGCCAGCAGTTGGGCGGTTGGGGGGTATGGCTACACCTTC. This encodes CASSWAVGGYGYTF.